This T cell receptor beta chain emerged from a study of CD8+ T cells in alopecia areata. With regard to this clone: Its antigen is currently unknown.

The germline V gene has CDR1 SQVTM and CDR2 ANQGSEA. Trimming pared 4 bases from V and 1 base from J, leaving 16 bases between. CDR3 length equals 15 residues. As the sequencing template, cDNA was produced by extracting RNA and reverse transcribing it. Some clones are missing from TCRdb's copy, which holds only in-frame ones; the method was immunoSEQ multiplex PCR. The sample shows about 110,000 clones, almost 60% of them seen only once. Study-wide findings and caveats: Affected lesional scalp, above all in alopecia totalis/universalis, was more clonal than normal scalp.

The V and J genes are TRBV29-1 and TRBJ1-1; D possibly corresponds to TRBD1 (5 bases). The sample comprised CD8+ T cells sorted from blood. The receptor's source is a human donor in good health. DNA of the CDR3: TGCAGCGTTGCCAGGGCTACGGTCGGGAACACTGAAGCTTTCTTT. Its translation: CSVARATVGNTEAFF.